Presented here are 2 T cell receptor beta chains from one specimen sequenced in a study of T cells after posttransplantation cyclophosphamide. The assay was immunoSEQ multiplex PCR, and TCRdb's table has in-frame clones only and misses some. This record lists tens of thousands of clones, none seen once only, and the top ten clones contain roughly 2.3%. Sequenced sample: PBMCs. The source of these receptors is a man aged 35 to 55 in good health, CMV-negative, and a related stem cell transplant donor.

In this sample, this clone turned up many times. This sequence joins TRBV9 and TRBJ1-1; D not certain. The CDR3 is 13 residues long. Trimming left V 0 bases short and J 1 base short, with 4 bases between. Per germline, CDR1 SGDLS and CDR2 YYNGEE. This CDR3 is CASSVDGNTEAFF. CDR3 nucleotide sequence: TGTGCCAGCAGCGTAGACGGGAACACTGAAGCTTTCTTT.

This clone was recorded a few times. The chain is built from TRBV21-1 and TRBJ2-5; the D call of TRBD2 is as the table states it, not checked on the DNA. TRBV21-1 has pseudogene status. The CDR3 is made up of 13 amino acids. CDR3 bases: TGTGCCAGCAACCGCGGGGCGCAAGAGACCCAGTACTTC. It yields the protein CASNRGAQETQYF.